This passage covers 12 T cell receptor beta chains from one sample sequenced in a study of CD8 T cells in ankylosing spondylitis. TCRdb fed the 5' RACE reads into MiXCR, producing one record per CDR3 protein. In the table there are approximately 260,000 distinct CDR3 sequences, about 20% of which are singletons. The source material was blood, either unsorted or a sorted T cell fraction (not recorded which). The receptors were gathered from a male donor with ankylosing spondylitis or in good health (not recorded which).

This clonotype was seen a few times. V and J are TRBV21-1 and TRBJ2-7; the table's D call, TRBD2, was not checked against the DNA. TRBV21-1 is a known pseudogene. This CDR3 comprises 14 residues. The CDR3 spells CASKEEREVNEQYF. The CDR3 DNA sequence: TGTGCCAGCAAGGAGGAGCGGGAGGTCAACGAGCAGTACTTC.

CDR3 sequence: CSVVRGTGTSTPSSYNEQFF. Written as DNA, the CDR3 is TGCAGCGTTGTGCGGGGTACCGGGACTAGTACTCCTAGCTCCTACAATGAGCAGTTCTTC. The gene calls are TRBV29-1 and TRBJ2-1; 8 bases map to TRBD2. After removal of 4 bases from V and 0 bases from J, the junction contained 20 bases not matched to a gene. The germline V gene has CDR1 SQVTM and CDR2 ANQGSEA. CDR3 length equals 20 residues.

This clonotype was seen only a few times. This chain links TRBV20-1 with TRBJ2-2; 9 bases fit TRBD2. CDR1 DFQATT and CDR2 SNEGSKA come from the germline V gene (reference sequence). The CDR3 extends over 17 amino acids. The junction had 16 bases not matched to a gene; V was cut back by 5 bases and J by 6 bases. The CDR3, as DNA: TGCAGTGCTTCTCCGGGACTAGCACAACTCAACGCCGGGGAGCTGTTTTTT. Protein product: CSASPGLAQLNAGELFF.

This clonotype appeared a few times. The CDR3 nucleotides read TGTGCCAGCAGCCCCCCCGGACAGGGACCAGATACGCAGTATTTT. Protein product: CASSPPGQGPDTQYF. The J gene is TRBJ2-3, the V gene TRBV12-3 or TRBV12-4; TRBD1 matches 8 bases. V lost 6 bases to trimming and J lost 4 bases; unmatched junction nucleotides: 9. The CDR3 extends over 15 amino acids.

This chain uses TRBV29-1 with TRBJ2-1; TRBD2 matches at 9 bases. The CDR3 length is 14 residues. CDR1 is SQVTM and CDR2 is ANQGSEA in the germline V gene. V lost 7 bases to trimming and J lost 4 bases; unmatched junction nucleotides: 8. CDR3 region: CSAPGLAIYNEQFF. DNA for the CDR3: TGCAGCGCCCCAGGACTAGCGATATACAATGAGCAGTTCTTC.

This chain connects TRBV20-1 to TRBJ2-7; TRBD2 is a possible D gene (7 bases). This CDR3 region has 18 residues. V lost 0 bases and J 3 bases, leaving 24 bases between the germline ends. CDR1 and CDR2 (germline): DFQATT, SNEGSKA (reference sequence). Here the CDR3 reads CSARDPGRGPQEGYEQYF. The CDR3 DNA sequence: TGCAGTGCTAGAGATCCGGGGCGGGGGCCTCAAGAAGGCTACGAGCAGTACTTC.

This clonotype was observed at least ten times. V is TRBV29-1 and J is TRBJ2-5; D is uncertain. Germline CDR1 is SQVTM and CDR2 is ANQGSEA. CDR3 length equals 13 residues. The V and J ends lost 7 bases and 4 bases respectively, with 16 bases between them. The CDR3 protein is CSGQIESRETQYF. The CDR3 nucleotides read TGCAGCGGACAAATAGAAAGTAGAGAGACCCAGTACTTC.

The rearrangement uses TRBV21-1 and TRBJ2-7; TRBD1 reflects the table's D call only, with no check against the DNA. TRBV21-1 is designated a pseudogene. This CDR3 has 14 residues. The CDR3 region has the DNA TGTGCCAGCACCCGGACAGGGGACGTTACCGAGCAGTACTTC. This translates into CASTRTGDVTEQYF.

This clonotype was recorded at least ten times. The gene calls are TRBV20-1 and TRBJ2-3; D gene uncertain. Germline V gives CDR1 DFQATT, CDR2 SNEGSKA (reference sequence). Trimming left V 1 base short and J 0 bases short, with 11 bases between. CDR3 length equals 15 residues. Here the CDR3 reads CSARVGDGSTDTQYF. The CDR3 nucleotides are TGCAGTGCTAGAGTGGGTGACGGGAGCACAGATACGCAGTATTTT.

In this sample, this clonotype turned up a few times. The V call is TRBV10-3, the J call TRBJ2-7, with 9 bases identical to TRBD1. The junction had 10 bases not matched to a gene; V was cut back by 3 bases and J by 4 bases. Germline CDR1 ENHRY, CDR2 SYGVKD. This CDR3 has 16 residues. CDR3: CAISDVNRGREYEQYF. The CDR3 bases are TGTGCCATCAGTGATGTTAACAGGGGGCGCGAGTACGAGCAGTACTTC.

The chain links TRBV13 to TRBJ2-7; D gene ambiguous. The CDR3 sequence is 12 residues long. Germline V lookup: CDR1 PRHDT, CDR2 FYEKMQ (reference sequence). V lost 2 bases and J 5 bases, leaving 7 bases between the germline ends. CDR3: CASSLSRDEQYF. The CDR3 DNA follows: TGTGCCAGCAGCTTATCTCGAGACGAGCAGTACTTC.

The chain uses TRBV12-3 or TRBV12-4 and TRBJ2-7, with D possibly TRBD2 on 6 matching bases. V was cut by 2 bases and J by 4 bases, with 12 bases left in between. This CDR3 is built from 14 residues. The CDR3 protein is CASSLHGSGYEQYF. The CDR3 bases are TGTGCCAGCAGTTTACACGGGAGCGGATACGAGCAGTACTTC.